A selection of T cell receptor beta chains follows, all from one sample in a study of cytomegalovirus exposure and HLA in healthy donors. Only in-frame clones appear in the TCRdb table, and some are missing; sequencing was by immunoSEQ multiplex PCR. This repertoire includes 90,000 to 130,000 clones. Specimen: PBMCs. The source of these receptors is a man aged 35 to 55 in good health and CMV-seropositive. Both conserved end residues are trimmed from each CDR3. The order of the fields is D gene, J gene, V gene, CDR3 protein. D genes are given only for firm matches.

D: TRBD2
J: TRBJ2-3
V: TRBV4-1
CDR3: ASSQEITSGSRLRTDTQY

D: TRBD1
J: TRBJ1-2
V: TRBV5-6
CDR3: ASSSGQGAFGYT

D: TRBD2
J: TRBJ2-2
V: TRBV28
CDR3: ASSYASGMNTGELF

D: -
J: TRBJ1-4
V: TRBV5-5
CDR3: ASSLDRANEKLF

D: TRBD2
J: TRBJ2-5
V: TRBV5-5
CDR3: ASSPGLAGVETQY

D: TRBD2
J: TRBJ2-3
V: TRBV28
CDR3: ASNPRGSGTYTDTQY

D: -
J: TRBJ1-5
V: TRBV28
CDR3: ASSLPGGRGQPQH

D: TRBD2
J: TRBJ2-7
V: TRBV5-1
CDR3: ASSLEQREKVHEQY

D: -
J: TRBJ2-1
V: TRBV11-2
CDR3: ASSEVNEQF

D: TRBD2
J: TRBJ2-2
V: TRBV7-3
CDR3: ASSSPLAGEQRGELF

D: TRBD1
J: TRBJ2-7
V: TRBV28
CDR3: ASSMGDRVPQY

D: -
J: TRBJ2-3
V: TRBV25-1
CDR3: ASRRDLGGTQY

D: TRBD1
J: TRBJ2-6
V: TRBV27
CDR3: ASRKLGQGPSGANVLT

D: TRBD1
J: TRBJ1-5
V: TRBV28
CDR3: ASSGTGTGLGQPQH

D: -
J: TRBJ2-1
V: TRBV19
CDR3: ASSDYGTWNNEQF

D: TRBD2
J: -
V: TRBV6-5
CDR3: ASSYGAGAVYEQY

D: TRBD1
J: TRBJ1-2
V: TRBV5-6
CDR3: ASSLALRDRGIGYT

D: -
J: TRBJ2-7
V: TRBV11-2
CDR3: ASSFSGRGKHEQY

D: TRBD1
J: TRBJ1-1
V: TRBV18
CDR3: ASSLGTGTAMTEAF

D: TRBD1
J: TRBJ2-7
V: TRBV7-6
CDR3: ASSSQRTGGYEQY

D: TRBD2
J: TRBJ2-7
V: TRBV6-6
CDR3: ASSYLREGIRYEQY

D: -
J: TRBJ1-3
V: TRBV6-6
CDR3: ASSYSTDSGSTIY

D: -
J: TRBJ1-1
V: TRBV27
CDR3: ASSLEGRRLSNTEAF

D: TRBD1
J: TRBJ1-1
V: TRBV11-1
CDR3: ASSWGTDTEAF

D: -
J: TRBJ1-2
V: TRBV28
CDR3: ASNNGDGPVGYGYT

D: -
J: TRBJ1-1
V: TRBV29-1
CDR3: SVETAGGGTEAF

D: -
J: TRBJ1-2
V: TRBV6-5
CDR3: ASSYGQSYGYT

D: -
J: TRBJ2-1
V: TRBV7-9
CDR3: ASRSTQREQF

D: -
J: TRBJ2-1
V: TRBV27
CDR3: ASRPVGGEQF

D: -
J: TRBJ1-1
V: TRBV5-1
CDR3: ASSIRDWDTEAF

D: -
J: TRBJ2-1
V: TRBV5-1
CDR3: ASSLGGGINEQF

D: -
J: TRBJ1-3
V: TRBV11-2
CDR3: ASRSYSGNTIY

D: TRBD1
J: TRBJ1-5
V: TRBV6-1
CDR3: ASRATGDQPQH

D: TRBD1
J: TRBJ1-1
V: TRBV27
CDR3: ASRRQGDTEAF

D: -
J: TRBJ2-2
V: TRBV9
CDR3: ASREGTGELF

D: -
J: TRBJ2-7
V: TRBV5-4
CDR3: ASSLASGVEQY

D: TRBD2
J: TRBJ2-7
V: TRBV10-2
CDR3: ASRLGGGDEQY

D: -
J: TRBJ1-1
V: TRBV2
CDR3: ASSLQRANTEAF

D: TRBD1
J: TRBJ1-4
V: TRBV6-1
CDR3: ASRVGTANEKLF

D: -
J: TRBJ2-7
V: TRBV19
CDR3: ASSIAQGVAYEQY

D: -
J: TRBJ1-2
V: TRBV11-2
CDR3: ASSINPGNGYT

D: -
J: TRBJ2-7
V: TRBV30
CDR3: AWTGHDSYEQY